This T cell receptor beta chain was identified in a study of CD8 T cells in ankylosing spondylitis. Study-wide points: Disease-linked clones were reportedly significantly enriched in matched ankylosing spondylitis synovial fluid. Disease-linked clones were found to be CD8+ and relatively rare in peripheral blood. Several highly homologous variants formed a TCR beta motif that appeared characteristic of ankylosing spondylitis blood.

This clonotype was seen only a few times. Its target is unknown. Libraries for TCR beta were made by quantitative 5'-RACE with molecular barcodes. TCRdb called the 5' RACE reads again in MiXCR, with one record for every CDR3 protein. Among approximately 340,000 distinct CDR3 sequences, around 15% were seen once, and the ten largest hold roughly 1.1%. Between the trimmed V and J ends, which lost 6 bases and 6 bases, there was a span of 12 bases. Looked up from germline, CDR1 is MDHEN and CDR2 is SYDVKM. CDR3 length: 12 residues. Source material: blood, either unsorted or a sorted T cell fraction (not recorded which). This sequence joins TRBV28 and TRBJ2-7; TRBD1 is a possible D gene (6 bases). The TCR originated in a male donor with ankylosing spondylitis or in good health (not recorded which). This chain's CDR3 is CASSKTGSEQYF. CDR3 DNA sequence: TGTGCCAGCAGCAAAACAGGGTCCGAGCAGTACTTC.